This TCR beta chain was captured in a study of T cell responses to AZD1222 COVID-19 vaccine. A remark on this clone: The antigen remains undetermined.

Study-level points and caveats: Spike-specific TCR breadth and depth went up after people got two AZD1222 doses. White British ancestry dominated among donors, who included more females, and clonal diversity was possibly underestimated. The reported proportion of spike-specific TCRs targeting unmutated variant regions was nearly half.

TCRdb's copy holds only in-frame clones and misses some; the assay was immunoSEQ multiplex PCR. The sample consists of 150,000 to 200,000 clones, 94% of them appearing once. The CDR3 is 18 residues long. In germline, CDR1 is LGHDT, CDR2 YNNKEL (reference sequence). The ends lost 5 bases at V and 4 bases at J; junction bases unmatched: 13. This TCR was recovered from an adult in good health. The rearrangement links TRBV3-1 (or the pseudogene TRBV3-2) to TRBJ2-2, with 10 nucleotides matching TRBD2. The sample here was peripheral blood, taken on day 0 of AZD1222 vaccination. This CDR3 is CASSNRGTSARSTGELFF. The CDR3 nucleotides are TGTGCCAGCAGCAACCGTGGGACTAGCGCGCGGTCCACCGGGGAGCTGTTTTTT.